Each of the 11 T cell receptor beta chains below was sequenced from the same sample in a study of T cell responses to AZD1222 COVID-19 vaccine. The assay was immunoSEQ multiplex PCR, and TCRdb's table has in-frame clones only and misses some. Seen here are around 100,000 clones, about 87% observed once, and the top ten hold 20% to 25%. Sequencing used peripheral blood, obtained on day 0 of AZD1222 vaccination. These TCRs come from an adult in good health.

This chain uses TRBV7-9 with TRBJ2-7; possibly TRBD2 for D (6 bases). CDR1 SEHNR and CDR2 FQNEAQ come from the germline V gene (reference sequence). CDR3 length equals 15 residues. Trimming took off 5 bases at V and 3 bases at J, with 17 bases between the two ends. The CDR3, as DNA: TGTGCCAGCAGCCATGCGGGGTCCCTTCACTACGAGCAGTACTTC. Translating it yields CASSHAGSLHYEQYF.

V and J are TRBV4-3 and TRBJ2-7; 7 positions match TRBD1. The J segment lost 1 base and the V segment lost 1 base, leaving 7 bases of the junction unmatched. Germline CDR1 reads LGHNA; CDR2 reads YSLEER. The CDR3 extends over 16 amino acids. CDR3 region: CASSQAAGTASYEQYF. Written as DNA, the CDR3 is TGCGCCAGCAGCCAAGCCGCCGGGACAGCTTCCTACGAGCAGTACTTC.

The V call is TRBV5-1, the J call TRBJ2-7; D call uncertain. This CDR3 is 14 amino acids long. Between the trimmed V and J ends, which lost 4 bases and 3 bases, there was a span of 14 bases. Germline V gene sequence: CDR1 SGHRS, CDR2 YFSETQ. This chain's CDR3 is CASSLRASFYEQYF. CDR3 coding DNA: TGCGCCAGCAGCCTCCGGGCCAGCTTCTACGAGCAGTACTTC.

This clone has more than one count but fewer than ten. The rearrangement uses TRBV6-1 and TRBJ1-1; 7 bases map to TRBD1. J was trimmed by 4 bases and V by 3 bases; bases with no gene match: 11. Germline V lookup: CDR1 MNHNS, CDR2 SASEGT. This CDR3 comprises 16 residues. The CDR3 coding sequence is TGTGCCAGCAGTGATGGACAGGCAATTTTGGGCACTGAAGCTTTCTTT. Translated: CASSDGQAILGTEAFF.

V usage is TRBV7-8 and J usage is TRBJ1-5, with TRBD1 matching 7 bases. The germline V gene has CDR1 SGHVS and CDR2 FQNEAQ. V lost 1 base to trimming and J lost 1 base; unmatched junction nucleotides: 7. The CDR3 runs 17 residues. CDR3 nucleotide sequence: TGTGCCAGCAGCTTAGGCCCCCGGACAGGCAGCAATCAGCCCCAGCATTTT. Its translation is CASSLGPRTGSNQPQHF.

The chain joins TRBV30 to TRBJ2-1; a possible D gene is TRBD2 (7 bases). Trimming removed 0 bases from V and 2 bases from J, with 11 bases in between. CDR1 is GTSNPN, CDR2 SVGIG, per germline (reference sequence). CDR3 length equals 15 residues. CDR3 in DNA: TGTGCCTGGAGTGTGGGGGGGGGCCCCTACAATGAGCAGTTCTTC. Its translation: CAWSVGGGPYNEQFF. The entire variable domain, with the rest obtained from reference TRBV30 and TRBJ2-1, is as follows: SQTIHQWPATLVQPVGSPLSLECTVEGTSNPNLYWYRQAAGRGLQLLFYSVGIGQISSEVPQNLSASRPQDRQFILSSKKLLLSDSGFYLCAWSVGGGPYNEQFFGPGTRLTVL.

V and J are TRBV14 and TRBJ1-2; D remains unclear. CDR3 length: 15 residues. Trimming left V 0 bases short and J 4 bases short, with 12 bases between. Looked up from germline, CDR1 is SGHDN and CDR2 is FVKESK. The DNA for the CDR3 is TGTGCCAGCAGCCAAGATTTCCGGCAGAGCTATGGCTACACCTTC. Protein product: CASSQDFRQSYGYTF.

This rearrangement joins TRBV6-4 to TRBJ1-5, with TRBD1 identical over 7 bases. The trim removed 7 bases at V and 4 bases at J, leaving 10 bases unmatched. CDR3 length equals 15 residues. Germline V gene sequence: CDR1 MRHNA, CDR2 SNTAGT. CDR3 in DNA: TGTGCCAGCACCGACAGGGAGGGGCAGAATCAGCCCCAGCATTTT. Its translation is CASTDREGQNQPQHF.

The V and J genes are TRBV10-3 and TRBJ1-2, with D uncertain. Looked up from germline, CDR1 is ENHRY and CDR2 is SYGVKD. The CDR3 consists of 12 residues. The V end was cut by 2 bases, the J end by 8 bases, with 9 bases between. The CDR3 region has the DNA TGTGCCATCAGTGAGGTGCGGAGGGGCTACACCTTC. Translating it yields CAISEVRRGYTF.

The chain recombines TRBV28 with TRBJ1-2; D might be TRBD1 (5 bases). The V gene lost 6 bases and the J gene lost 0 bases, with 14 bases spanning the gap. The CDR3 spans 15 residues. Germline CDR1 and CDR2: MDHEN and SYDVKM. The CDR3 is CASRVAGHSNYGYTF. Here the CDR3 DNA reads TGTGCCAGCAGGGTTGCAGGGCACTCTAACTATGGCTACACCTTC.

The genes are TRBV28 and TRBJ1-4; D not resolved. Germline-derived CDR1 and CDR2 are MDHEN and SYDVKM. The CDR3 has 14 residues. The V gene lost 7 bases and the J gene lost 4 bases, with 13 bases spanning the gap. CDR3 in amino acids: CASNGYSLNEKLFF. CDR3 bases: TGTGCCAGCAATGGGTACAGCCTTAATGAAAAACTGTTTTTT.